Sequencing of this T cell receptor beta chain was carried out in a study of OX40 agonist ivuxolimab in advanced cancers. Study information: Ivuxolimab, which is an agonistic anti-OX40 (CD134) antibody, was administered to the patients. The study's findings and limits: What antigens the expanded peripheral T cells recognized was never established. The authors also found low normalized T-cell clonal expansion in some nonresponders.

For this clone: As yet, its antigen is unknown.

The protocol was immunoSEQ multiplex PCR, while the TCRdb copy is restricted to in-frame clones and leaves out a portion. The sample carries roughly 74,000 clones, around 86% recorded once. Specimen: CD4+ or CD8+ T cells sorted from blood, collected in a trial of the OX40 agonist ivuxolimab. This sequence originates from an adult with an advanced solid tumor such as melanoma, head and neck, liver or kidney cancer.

The CDR3 loop is CASSRGGGNTIYF. As DNA, the CDR3 is TGTGCCAGCAGTCGAGGGGGCGGAAACACCATATATTTT. The chain uses TRBV2 and TRBJ1-3, with TRBD1 matching 7 bases. V lost 5 bases and J lost 4; bases outside the gene matches: 2. CDR3 length equals 13 residues. Germline V lookup: CDR1 SNHLY, CDR2 FYNNEI.